Below are 14 T cell receptor beta chains sequenced from a single sample in a study. One entry per CDR3 protein, called by TCRdb with MiXCR from the 5' RACE reads. The repertoire holds about 43,000 distinct CDR3 sequences, with 25% to 35% as singletons. The sequencing input was memory CD4+ T cells sorted from a lymph node. Subset indicated: memory CD4+ T cells, CD4+CD45RO+CD25-. The receptors were sampled from a female donor with breast cancer.

V usage is TRBV5-1 and J usage is TRBJ2-7; 8 nucleotides line up with TRBD1. Trimming removed 0 bases from V and 6 bases from J; junction bases left unmatched: 5. CDR1 and CDR2 (germline): SGHRS, YFSETQ. CDR3 length: 14 residues. CDR3 nucleotides: TGCGCCAGCAGCTTGGCTCAGACAGGGGTCGAGCAGTACTTC. The encoded protein is CASSLAQTGVEQYF.

The chain links TRBV28 to TRBJ2-3; no clear D gene. V was trimmed by 3 bases and J by 0 bases, leaving 22 bases between them. The germline CDR1 and CDR2 sequences are MDHEN and SYDVKM. The CDR3 runs 19 residues. For the CDR3, the DNA is TGTGCCAGCAGTTTCACTCCTTCGTCGGCGGAGTCTAGCACAGATACGCAGTATTTT. Translated, it gives CASSFTPSSAESSTDTQYF.

In this sample, this clonotype turned up a few times. The chain links TRBV6-5 to TRBJ1-5; 7 bases line up with TRBD1. The trim removed 6 bases at V and 5 bases at J, leaving 10 bases unmatched. This CDR3 is 15 amino acids long. CDR1 MNHEY and CDR2 SVGAGI come from the germline V gene. In nucleotides, the CDR3 is TGTGCCAGCAGACCTAGGACAGGCCGCCATCAGCCCCAGCATTTT. It encodes CASRPRTGRHQPQHF.

The rearrangement uses TRBV25-1 and TRBJ2-7; 7 positions agree with TRBD1. The V gene end was trimmed by 7 bases and the J gene end by 4 bases; junction bases not matched to a gene: 4. Germline lookup yields CDR1 MGHDK and CDR2 SYGVNS. This CDR3 is built from 12 residues. CDR3 nucleotide sequence: TGTGCCAGCACCGACAGGGTATACGAGCAGTACTTC. It specifies CASTDRVYEQYF.

As concerns this clonotype: A much larger clone lies one base from this, so it may be a read error. CDR3 nucleotides: TGTGCCAGCAGTTACCCGCCGGACACCTACGAGCAGTACTTC. Its protein is CASSYPPDTYEQYF. The chain employs TRBV6-2 or TRBV6-3 and TRBJ2-7; possibly TRBD1 for D (5 bases). The ends were cut back, 2 bases at V and 2 bases at J, with 10 bases in the middle. The CDR3 has 14 residues. The V gene's germline CDR1 is MNHEY and CDR2 SVGEGT.

This clonotype was recorded many times. CDR3 residues: CSARVGGSKGNEQFF. The CDR3 DNA reads as TGCAGTGCTAGAGTTGGGGGGAGTAAGGGCAATGAGCAGTTCTTC. The J gene is TRBJ2-1, the V gene TRBV20-1, with a possible D match to TRBD2 (6 bases). Germline values: CDR1 DFQATT, CDR2 SNEGSKA (reference sequence). Deletions cut 1 base from V and 6 bases from J, with 16 bases between. The CDR3 covers 15 residues.

The J gene is TRBJ2-7, the V gene TRBV6-5; 10 positions match TRBD1. The CDR3 runs 14 residues. Germline V gene data show CDR1 as MNHEY and CDR2 as SVGAGI. The J segment lost 4 bases and the V segment lost 6 bases, leaving 6 bases of the junction unmatched. Here the CDR3 reads CASRRQGASYEQYF. CDR3 nucleotides: TGTGCCAGCAGACGACAGGGGGCCTCTTACGAGCAGTACTTC.

The chain couples TRBV4-3 to TRBJ1-3; weak D call: TRBD1 (5 bases). V dropped 0 bases and J dropped 0 bases, with 18 bases sitting between them. The V gene's germline CDR1 is LGHNA and CDR2 YSLEER. The CDR3 loop spans 19 amino acids. The CDR3 is CASSQDARVPGPSGNTIYF. The CDR3 region has the DNA TGCGCCAGCAGCCAAGATGCCAGGGTTCCGGGACCCTCTGGAAACACCATATATTTT.

The CDR3 loop is CSAVGLAGDHQFF. In DNA form, the CDR3 reads TGCAGTGCTGTAGGACTAGCGGGGGACCACCAGTTCTTC. The gene calls are TRBV20-1 and TRBJ2-1; TRBD2 aligns across 13 bases. The J segment lost 13 bases and the V segment lost 5 bases, leaving 8 bases of the junction unmatched. The CDR3 is 13 residues long. Germline V gene data show CDR1 as DFQATT and CDR2 as SNEGSKA (reference sequence).

In this sample, this clonotype turned up a few times. The chain couples TRBV12-3 or TRBV12-4 to TRBJ2-3; no clear D gene. V lost 5 bases and J 3 bases, leaving 6 bases between the germline ends. This CDR3 is 12 amino acids long. The CDR3 protein is CASSRGTDTQYF. CDR3 nucleotide sequence: TGTGCCAGCAGTCGAGGAACAGATACGCAGTATTTT.

The chain uses TRBV5-1 and TRBJ2-3; D uncertain. This CDR3 contains 14 residues. The germline V gene encodes CDR1 SGHRS and CDR2 YFSETQ. Trimming left V 3 bases short and J 1 base short, with 9 bases between. The CDR3: CASSSRQGTDTQYF. DNA of the CDR3: TGCGCCAGCAGCTCCCGCCAAGGCACAGATACGCAGTATTTT.

This clonotype has a handful of counts. The chain carries TRBV27 and TRBJ1-1, with D maybe TRBD1 (5 bases). Germline V gives CDR1 MNHEY, CDR2 SMNVEV (reference sequence). Between the trimmed V and J ends, which lost 6 bases and 6 bases, there was a span of 11 bases. The length of the CDR3 is 12 residues. CDR3 DNA sequence: TGTGCCAGCAGCCTCACGGGGGCTGAAGCTTTCTTT. Amino acid sequence: CASSLTGAEAFF.

This clonotype showed up just once. The genes are TRBV4-1 and TRBJ1-6; 8 bases fit TRBD1. Germline V gene data show CDR1 as MGHRA and CDR2 as YSYEKL. This CDR3 comprises 16 residues. The junction had 10 bases not matched to a gene; V was cut back by 5 bases and J by 7 bases. The CDR3 reads CASSAGQGAGNSPLHF. In DNA, the CDR3 is TGCGCCAGCAGCGCCGGACAGGGTGCGGGAAATTCACCCCTCCACTTT.

The rearrangement links TRBV4-2 to TRBJ2-1, with 7 nucleotides matching TRBD2. This CDR3 contains 15 residues. V lost 3 bases and J lost 8; bases outside the gene matches: 10. CDR1 is LGHNA and CDR2 is YNFKEQ in the germline V gene. The CDR3 is CASSHSSGGDHEQFF. CDR3 in DNA: TGTGCCAGCAGCCATTCTAGCGGAGGGGACCATGAGCAGTTCTTC.